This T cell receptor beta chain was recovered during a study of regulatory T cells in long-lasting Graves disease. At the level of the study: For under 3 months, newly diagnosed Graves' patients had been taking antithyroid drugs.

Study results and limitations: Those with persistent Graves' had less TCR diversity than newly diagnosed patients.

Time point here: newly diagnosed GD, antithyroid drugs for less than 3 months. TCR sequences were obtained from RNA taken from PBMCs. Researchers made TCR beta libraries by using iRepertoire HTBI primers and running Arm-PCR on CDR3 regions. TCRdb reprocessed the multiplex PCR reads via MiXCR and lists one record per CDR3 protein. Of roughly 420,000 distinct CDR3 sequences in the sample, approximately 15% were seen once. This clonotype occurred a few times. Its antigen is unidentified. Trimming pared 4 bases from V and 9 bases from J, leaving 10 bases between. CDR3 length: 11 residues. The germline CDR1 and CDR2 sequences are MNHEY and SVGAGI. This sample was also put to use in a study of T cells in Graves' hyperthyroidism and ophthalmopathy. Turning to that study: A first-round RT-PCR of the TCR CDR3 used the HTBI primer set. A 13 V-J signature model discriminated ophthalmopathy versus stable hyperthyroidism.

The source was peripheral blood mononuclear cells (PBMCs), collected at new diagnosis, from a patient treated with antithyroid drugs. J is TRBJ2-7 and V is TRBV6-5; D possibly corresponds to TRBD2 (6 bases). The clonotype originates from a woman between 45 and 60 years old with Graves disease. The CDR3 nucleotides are TGTGCCAGCAGTTCGGGAGCTGGGCAGTACTTC. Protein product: CASSSGAGQYF.